This T cell receptor beta chain was recovered during a study of beta chain features in type 1 diabetes. Findings and limits, study-wide: Shorter templates might be favored by PCR, equally in patients and controls. For Type 1 diabetes patients, all four CD4+ subsets carried TCRB CDR3s that were moderately but significantly shorter. Diminished insertions and augmented deletions at VDJ junctions characterized type 1 diabetes patients. For patients, the naive, central memory and Treg TCRB repertoires appeared more alike than for healthy donors.

Germline V gene data show CDR1 as SGHDT and CDR2 as YYEEEE. The CDR3 is 13 amino acids. Deletions cut 3 bases from V and 1 base from J, with 7 bases between. For this clone: What it binds is unknown.

Isolated RNA was reverse transcribed in full, so expressed TCRB transcripts were sequenced. Profiling relied on immunoSEQ multiplex PCR, and the TCRdb table lists in-frame clones only, not all of them. The top ten clones hold roughly 1.3% of a sample with some 150,000 clones, about 13% of them seen once. V usage is TRBV5-6 and J usage is TRBJ2-5; D is undetermined. Sequencing was carried out using central memory CD4+ T cells from blood. This receptor was identified in a man aged 18-30 years with type 1 diabetes. CDR3 sequence: CASSSLVQETQYF. CDR3 coding DNA: TGTGCCAGCAGCTCTTTAGTCCAAGAGACCCAGTACTTC. Complete variable domain (other parts from reference TRBV5-6 and TRBJ2-5): DAGVTQSPTHLIKTRGQQVTLRCSPKSGHDTVSWYQQALGQGPQFIFQYYEEEERQRGNFPDRFSGHQFPNYSSELNVNALLLGDSALYLCASSSLVQETQYFGPGTRLLVL.